The clone carrying this T cell receptor (beta chain) was found a few times. Using a J-beta primer mix together with a sample-barcoded 5' primer, a second PCR was run for roughly 6 to 11 cycles. Each CDR3 protein is one row after TCRdb ran MiXCR on the 5' RACE reads. The sample consists of 1.5 million to 2 million distinct CDR3 sequences, more than 35% of them appearing once. The sample is drawn from a study of blood T cells in healthy people across ages. This CDR3 has 13 residues. J gave up 5 bases and V 3 bases, and 5 bases lay outside the gene matches. CDR1 is SQVTM, CDR2 ANQGSEA, per germline. In terms of origin and age, donors were healthy Caucasian individuals from Russia aged roughly 6 to 90.

The chain combines TRBV29-1 with TRBJ1-1; 8 nucleotides line up with TRBD1. The sequenced sample consisted of blood. The clonotype comes from a human donor in good health. CDR3 region: CSVDRGRGTEAFF. The CDR3 DNA reads TGCAGCGTTGACAGGGGGCGCGGGACTGAAGCTTTCTTT.